This T cell receptor beta chain was sequenced during a study of Ad26.COV2.S vaccination and SARS-CoV-2 variants (dated by TCRdb to about 2021). As for the study more broadly: TCRbeta repertoire sequencing served as the tool for gauging how specific and how broad the SARS-CoV-2-reactive T cell receptors were following Ad26.COV2.S vaccination. A total of around 32 samples were included in the TCR-sequenced set, comprising roughly 19 Ad26.COV2.S vaccine recipients, 5 placebo recipients and 8 SARS-CoV-2 convalescent individuals. Broader findings and caveats from the paper: Vaccine and placebo recipients had similar non-spike TCR breadth, a finding consistent with the vaccine containing only spike. Compared with placebo recipients, Ad26.COV2.S recipients showed higher spike-specific TCR breadth (P = 0.0014). After vaccination, spike-specific CD8+ and CD4+ T cell responses were reported to show substantial breadth. The authors noted that the TCR breadth and depth analyses may have underestimated total T cell responses.

The sample's time point label, decoded: individuals recovered from natural SARS-CoV-2 infection. Comment on this clone: Its antigen remains unidentified. Per-base qualities were not stored, and no clone one base away is much larger.

The immunoSEQ Assay was used to sequence TCRbeta CDR3 regions. After extraction, genomic DNA underwent amplification by bias-controlled multiplex PCR, followed by high-throughput sequencing. As for the authors' bioinformatics: To quantify the absolute abundance of each unique TCRbeta CDR3 region, sequences were collapsed and filtered. T cell fraction was estimated by normalization of TCRbeta template counts to usable DNA, with usable DNA being measured through amplification of reference genes present in all nucleated cells. Repertoire TCRs were annotated as SARS-CoV-2-specific by exact matching of V gene, CDR3 amino acid sequence and J gene to a known reactive TCR set. The reference SARS-CoV-2 TCR set was obtained from MIRA and was filtered for enrichment in COVID-19-positive ImmuneCODE repertoires, whereby public or cross-reactive TCRs were removed. Using the MIRA antigens, annotated TCRs were further analysed by specific ORF or by position within an ORF. Breadth was defined as the number of annotated unique rearrangements divided by the total number of unique productive rearrangements, and depth was defined as the summed frequency of the annotated unique rearrangements. Two-sided Wilcoxon rank-sum tests were applied when comparing TCR breadth between groups. TCRdb holds this immuneACCESS table with in-frame rearrangements only. Some clones are missing; in checked studies, unresolved V genes explain under half, and the rest has no known cause. Clone size and V and J calls were adopted from that table, with D and trimming inferred from the DNA. The sample table holds approximately 150,000 clones, of which around 86% were seen once. The ten largest clonotypes hold approximately 5.1% of the sample.

Sequenced here: peripheral blood, sampled after recovery from COVID-19. The source of this sequence is a human donor who had recovered from COVID-19.

CDR3 protein: CASSFGGAGANVLTF. The sequence in DNA is TGTGCCAGCAGCTTCGGGGGGGCTGGGGCCAACGTCCTGACTTTC. The sequence joins TRBV5-5 to TRBJ2-6, with TRBD2 matching 8 junction bases. Trimming takes 2 bases off V and 2 bases off J; junction bases not matched to a gene: 0. The germline V gene (reference sequence) supplies CDR1 SGHKS and CDR2 YYEKEE. The CDR3 runs 15 amino acids, cysteine and phenylalanine included. Only CDR3 DNA is held: 45 bases, read in frame from base 1.